This record covers a single TCR beta chain. These data are taken from a study of blood T cell repertoires in COVID-19. Overall study: Samples came from the United States, Italy and Spain, spanning acute and convalescent COVID-19. PBMCs, B-cell-depleted T cells, or T cells were the source of the cDNA or gDNA that made up the material.

Original methodology: Amplifying reference gene primers gave estimates of nucleated cell counts. Some clones are missing from TCRdb's copy, which holds only in-frame ones; the method was immunoSEQ multiplex PCR. V and J calls and clone size are those listed in that table; D and trimming were worked out from the DNA. The sample holds tens of thousands of clones, approximately 71% seen once. The CDR3 spans 13 residues. V lost 5 bases and J lost 7; bases outside the gene matches: 4. Per germline, CDR1 GTSNPN and CDR2 SVGIG (reference sequence). The rearrangement links TRBV30 to TRBJ1-6; 8 bases are shared with TRBD1. The sequenced sample was peripheral blood. This TCR was sampled from a woman in her forties or fifties with acute or convalescent COVID-19. The CDR3 nucleotides read TGTGCCTGGGAGGACAGGGCCAATTCACCCCTCCACTTT. It yields the protein CAWEDRANSPLHF.